These 19 T cell receptor beta chains originate from one sample sequenced in a study of CXCR3-negative and CXCR3-positive naive CD8 T cells. These receptors' antigens are unknown. The libraries of TRB cDNA were prepared using 5' RACE with UMI labels. TCRdb re-called the 5' RACE reads and catalogs CDR3 proteins one per entry, DNA excluded. Its clone listing holds around 150,000 distinct CDR3 sequences. Study conclusions and caveats: Naive CXCR3-positive cells had TRB CDR3s more hydrophobic than those of CXCR3-negative naive cells.

What was sequenced was naive CXCR3+ CD8+ T cells from blood. Subset defined: CD45RO-CCR7+CD27+CD95- naive CD8+ T cells expressing CXCR3 (TNR3+). The receptors derive from a human donor in good health. Some clones in this sample may be carry-over from other donors' samples.

The chain combines TRBV6-2 or TRBV6-3 with TRBJ2-2. The CDR3 sequence is 13 residues long. Germline V lookup: CDR1 MNHEY, CDR2 SVGEGT. The chain's CDR3 is CASKTENTGELFF.

This chain links TRBV29-1 with TRBJ2-7. Per germline, CDR1 SQVTM and CDR2 ANQGSEA. CDR3 length: 12 amino acids. The CDR3 protein is CSVMTETYEQYF.

The chain couples TRBV4-1 to TRBJ2-1. Per the germline V gene, CDR1 is MGHRA and CDR2 is YSYEKL. The CDR3 length is 13 residues. CDR3 protein: CASSQEPRDEQFF.

V is TRBV7-9 and J is TRBJ2-7; TCRdb selects TRBD1, and the lack of DNA leaves this call unchecked. The CDR3 spans 13 residues. CDR1 and CDR2 (germline): SEHNR, FQNEAQ (reference sequence). The CDR3: CASSLAGGYEQYF.

The chain carries TRBV7-6 and TRBJ2-1; TCRdb reports TRBD2, a call that lacks DNA to check it against. The CDR3 spans 16 residues. Germline values: CDR1 SGHVS, CDR2 FNYEAQ. Here the CDR3 reads CASSSKSGRIHNEQFF.

The rearrangement uses TRBV7-8 and TRBJ2-7; the TCRdb call, TRBD1, lacks DNA for checking. The CDR3 has 15 amino acids. Germline CDR1 reads SGHVS; CDR2 reads FQNEAQ. The CDR3 here is CASSLKGTHTYEQYF.

V gene TRBV4-2 combines with J gene TRBJ2-1. The V gene's germline CDR1 is LGHNA and CDR2 YNFKEQ. The CDR3 totals 16 residues. The CDR3 protein is CASSQTRGGPDNEQFF.

The chain is built from TRBV5-1 and TRBJ1-4. Germline-derived CDR1 and CDR2 are SGHRS and YFSETQ. The CDR3 totals 15 residues. CDR3 in amino acids: CASSLAAGPAEKLFF.

The chain carries TRBV29-1 and TRBJ1-1; TCRdb returns TRBD1, unconfirmable since there is no DNA. Germline CDR1 and CDR2: SQVTM and ANQGSEA. This CDR3 is 13 amino acids long. Here the CDR3 reads CSVGGGTNTEAFF. Supplemented by reference TRBV29-1 and TRBJ1-1, the full variable domain reads SAVISQKPSRDICQRGTSLTIQCQVDSQVTMMFWYRQQPGQSLTLIATANQGSEATYESGFVIDKFPISRPNLTFSTLTVSNMSPEDSSIYLCSVGGGTNTEAFFGQGTRLTVV.

The genes are TRBV14 and TRBJ2-5; as DNA is missing, the TRBD2 call by TCRdb cannot be tested. CDR1 and CDR2 from the germline V gene are SGHDN and FVKESK. The CDR3 extends over 17 amino acids. The CDR3 loop is CASSQGLAGGPGETQYF. The full variable domain, rest sourced from reference TRBV14 and TRBJ2-5, is EAGVTQFPSHSVIEKGQTVTLRCDPISGHDNLYWYRRVMGKEIKFLLHFVKESKQDESGMPNNRFLAERTGGTYSTLKVQPAELEDSGVYFCASSQGLAGGPGETQYFGPGTRLLVL.

V is TRBV20-1 and J is TRBJ2-1. There are 14 residues in the CDR3. Germline-derived CDR1 and CDR2 are DFQATT and SNEGSKA (reference sequence). The CDR3 loop is CSARDHLAGNEQFF.

The chain recombines TRBV4-1 with TRBJ1-6; the D gene TCRdb calls, TRBD1, cannot be checked with no DNA. This CDR3 spans 14 amino acids. Germline CDR1 is MGHRA and CDR2 is YSYEKL. CDR3 residues: CASSRPGYGSPLHF.

This chain links TRBV12-3 or TRBV12-4 with TRBJ2-7. The CDR3 spans 15 residues. This chain's CDR3 is CASSLEEGYSYEQCF.

The rearrangement joins TRBV7-6 to TRBJ1-5. CDR3 length equals 12 residues. Germline V gives CDR1 SGHVS, CDR2 FNYEAQ. CDR3 in amino acids: CASSSFNQPQHF.

The chain links TRBV20-1 to TRBJ2-5; TCRdb gives TRBD1 as the D gene, but with no DNA this cannot be confirmed. This CDR3 comprises 17 residues. Germline V gene lookup returns CDR1 DFQATT and CDR2 SNEGSKA (reference sequence). The CDR3 region is CSASPLYPGQAQETQYF.

The chain employs TRBV6-5 and TRBJ1-6; TCRdb proposes TRBD1, but this gene call is untestable without DNA. The CDR3 sequence is 20 residues long. Per the germline V gene, CDR1 is MNHEY and CDR2 is SVGAGI. CDR3 sequence: CASSYSTFDSGPFYNSPLHF.

The rearrangement joins TRBV7-2 to TRBJ2-5; TCRdb reports TRBD1, a call that lacks DNA to check it against. Germline-derived CDR1 and CDR2 are SGHTA and FQGNSA. The CDR3 loop spans 14 amino acids. This CDR3 reads CASSLGVGVVDQYF.

This chain connects TRBV6-5 to TRBJ2-7. CDR3 size: 15 residues. Germline V gene lookup returns CDR1 MNHEY and CDR2 SVGAGI. This CDR3 is CASSYLRPPRDEQYF.

The V call is TRBV9, the J call TRBJ2-3; TCRdb selects TRBD2, and the lack of DNA leaves this call unchecked. CDR1 is SGDLS, CDR2 YYNGEE, per germline. This CDR3 has 17 residues. The CDR3 loop reads CASSVGNSGAFTDTQYF.